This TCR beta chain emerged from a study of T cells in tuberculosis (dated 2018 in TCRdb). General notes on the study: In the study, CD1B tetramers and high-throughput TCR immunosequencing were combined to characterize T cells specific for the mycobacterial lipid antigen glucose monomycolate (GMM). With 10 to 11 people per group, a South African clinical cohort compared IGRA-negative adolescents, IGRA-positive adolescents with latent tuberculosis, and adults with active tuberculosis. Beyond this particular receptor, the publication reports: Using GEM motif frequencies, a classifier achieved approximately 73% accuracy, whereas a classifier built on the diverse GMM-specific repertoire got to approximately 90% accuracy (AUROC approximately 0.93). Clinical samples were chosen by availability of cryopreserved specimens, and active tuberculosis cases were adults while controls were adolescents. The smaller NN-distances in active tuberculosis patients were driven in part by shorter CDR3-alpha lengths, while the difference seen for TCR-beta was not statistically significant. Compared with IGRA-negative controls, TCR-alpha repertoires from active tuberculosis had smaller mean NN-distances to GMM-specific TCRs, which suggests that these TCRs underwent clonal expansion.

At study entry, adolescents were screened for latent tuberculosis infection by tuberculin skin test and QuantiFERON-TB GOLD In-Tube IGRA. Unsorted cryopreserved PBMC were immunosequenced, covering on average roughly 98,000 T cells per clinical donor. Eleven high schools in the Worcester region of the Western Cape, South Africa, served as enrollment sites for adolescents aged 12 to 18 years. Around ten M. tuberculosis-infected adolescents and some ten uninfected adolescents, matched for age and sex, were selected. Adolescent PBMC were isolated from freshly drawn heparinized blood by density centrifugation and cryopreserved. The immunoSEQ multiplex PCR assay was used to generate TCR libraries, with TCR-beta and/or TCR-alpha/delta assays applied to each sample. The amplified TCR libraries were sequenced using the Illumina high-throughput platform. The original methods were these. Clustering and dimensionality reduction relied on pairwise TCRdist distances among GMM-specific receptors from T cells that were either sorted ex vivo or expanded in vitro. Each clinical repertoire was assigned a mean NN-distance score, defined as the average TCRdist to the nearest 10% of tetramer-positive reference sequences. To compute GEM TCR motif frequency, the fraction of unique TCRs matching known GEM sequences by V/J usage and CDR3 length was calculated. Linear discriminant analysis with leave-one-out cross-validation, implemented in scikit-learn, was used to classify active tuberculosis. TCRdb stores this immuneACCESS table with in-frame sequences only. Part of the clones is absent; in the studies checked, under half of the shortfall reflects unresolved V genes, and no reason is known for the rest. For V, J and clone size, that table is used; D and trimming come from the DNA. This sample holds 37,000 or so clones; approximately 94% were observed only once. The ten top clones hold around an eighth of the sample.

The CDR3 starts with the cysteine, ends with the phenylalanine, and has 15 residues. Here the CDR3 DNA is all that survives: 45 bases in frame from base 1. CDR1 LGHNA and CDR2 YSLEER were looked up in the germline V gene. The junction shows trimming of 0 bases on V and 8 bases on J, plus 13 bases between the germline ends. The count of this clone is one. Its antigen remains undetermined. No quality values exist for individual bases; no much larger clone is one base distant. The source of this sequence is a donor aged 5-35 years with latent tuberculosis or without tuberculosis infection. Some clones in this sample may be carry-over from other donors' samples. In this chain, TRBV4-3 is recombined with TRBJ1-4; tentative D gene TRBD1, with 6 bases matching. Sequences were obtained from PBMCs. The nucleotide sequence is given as TGCGCCAGCAGCCAAGATGGGGGCAGGGCGGAAAAACTGTTTTTT. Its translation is CASSQDGGRAEKLFF.